Detailed here is one T cell receptor (beta chain). The antigen is unknown. This entry belongs to a study of cytomegalovirus exposure and HLA in healthy donors. The primer mix had 60 Vbeta and 13 Jbeta primers. The authors' processing: Unique TCR beta chains numbered 60 million to 100 million in a later analysis, with 10 million to 14 million shared. The method was immunoSEQ multiplex PCR; TCRdb's version includes in-frame clones alone and lacks a portion of them. The V and J calls and clone size come from that table; D and trimming were worked out from the DNA. This table has about 140,000 clones, about three quarters appearing once. V was trimmed by 4 bases and J by 0 bases, leaving 7 bases between them. Germline CDR1 MGHDK, CDR2 SYGVNS. The CDR3 loop spans 13 amino acids. Study-level points and caveats: In a later analysis, a missense DCLRE1C variant was linked to TCR beta V- and J-gene trimming. It was confirmed in vitro that three of the CMV-associated chains were specific for CMV antigens. Links to common viral pathogens appeared, in a later analysis, for several of the most significant clusters.

The sequencing sample was made of PBMCs. The receptor's source is a male donor in good health and CMV-seronegative. The V and J genes are TRBV25-1 and TRBJ2-7; no firm D call. DNA of the CDR3: TGTGCCAGCAGTGGTGGCAACTCCTACGAGCAGTACTTC. It encodes CASSGGNSYEQYF.